Presented here are 22 T cell receptor beta chains from one specimen sequenced in a study of T cell clonality in common variable immunodeficiency. Clones were read by immunoSEQ multiplex PCR, and TCRdb kept only the in-frame ones, dropping some. The sample contains approximately 46,000 clones, none of them singletons. The sample comprised peripheral blood mononuclear cells. The receptors shown here come from a person between 18 and 70 years old in good health.

This clone has more than one count but fewer than ten. The read ends 3 residues early relative to the CDR3; the germline J gene fills the gap. V and J are TRBV7-9 and TRBJ1-2; D call uncertain. This CDR3 has 14 residues. Per germline, CDR1 SEHNR and CDR2 FQNEAQ (reference sequence). CDR3 sequence: CASSLSGGDYDYTF. The CDR3 DNA, read in part, is TGTGCCAGCAGCTTGTCAGGAGGTGATTACGAC.

This clone was recorded at least ten times. CDR3 DNA (partial): TGTGCCAGCAGTTGGGACAGGGGCTACGAG. Translated, it gives CASSWDRGYE. The CDR3 in its entirety is CASSWDRGYEQYF. The chain carries TRBV12-3 or TRBV12-4 and TRBJ2-7; 10 positions match TRBD1. The read ends 3 residues shy of where the CDR3 ends; the end is completed using the germline J gene. The CDR3 is 13 amino acids. Germline trimming cut 4 bases from V and 3 bases from J; bases unmatched to any gene: 0.

This clone was seen repeatedly, ten times or more. The read finishes 3 residues shy of the CDR3 end, and the germline J gene is used to complete it. The rearrangement links TRBV6-1 to TRBJ2-1; 8 positions agree with TRBD2. Germline CDR1 is MNHNS and CDR2 is SASEGT. The V segment lost 3 bases and the J segment 4 bases; nucleotides outside the gene matches: 5. This CDR3 comprises 15 residues. The covered CDR3 bases are TGTGCCAGCAGTGAGGGACTAGGAAATTACAATGAG. Translating it yields CASSEGLGNYNE. The entire CDR3 protein reads CASSEGLGNYNEQFF.

This clone showed up many times. The observed sequence ends 3 residues before the CDR3 terminus, with the missing tail filled in from the germline J gene. The gene calls are TRBV19 and TRBJ1-1; weak D call: TRBD1 (5 bases). The V gene's germline CDR1 is LNHDA and CDR2 SQIVND (reference sequence). The CDR3 is made up of 14 amino acids. The CDR3 reads CASTPTSGTRGAFF. The CDR3 DNA, read in part, is TGTGCCAGTACCCCGACTTCCGGGACTCGGGGA.

The table lists this clone with many counts. The read falls 3 residues short of the CDR3 end, and the missing part is taken from the germline J gene. J is TRBJ2-3 and V is TRBV10-3; D is undetermined. From germline, CDR1 is ENHRY and CDR2 SYGVKD. This CDR3 is 11 amino acids long. V lost 4 bases to trimming and J lost 6 bases, with 5 bases between them. The CDR3: CAISGLDTQYF. CDR3 DNA (partial): TGTGCCATCAGTGGACTTGATACG.

This clone was seen ten or more times. Partial CDR3 DNA: TGTGCCAGCAGTTACACTTCCGGACAGGCTCAGAACACTGAA. As protein: CASSYTSGQAQNTE. From start to end, the CDR3 is CASSYTSGQAQNTEAFF. This rearrangement joins TRBV6-2 or TRBV6-3 to TRBJ1-1; TRBD1 aligns across 7 bases. With the read ending 3 residues before the CDR3 end, the germline J gene is used to fill in that end. Germline CDR1 is MNHEY and CDR2 is SVGEGT. The CDR3 consists of 17 residues. The V segment lost 2 bases and the J segment 1 base; nucleotides outside the gene matches: 10.

At least ten counts were recorded for this clone. The CDR3 extends 3 residues past the end of the read, so its final part is completed from the germline J gene. The chain recombines TRBV11-2 with TRBJ1-1, with 7 bases aligning to TRBD1. The CDR3 runs 15 residues. Germline CDR1 reads SGHAT; CDR2 reads FQNNGV. V lost 5 bases, J lost 1 base, and 7 bases stayed unmatched. The sequenced part of the CDR3 DNA is TGTGCCAGCAGCGAACAGACAGGGAGGAACACTGAA. Protein product: CASSEQTGRNTE. In full, the CDR3 is CASSEQTGRNTEAFF.

A word on this clone: The read stops 3 residues short of the end of the CDR3; the missing end is completed from the germline J gene. The chain combines TRBV5-6 with TRBJ2-7, with D perhaps TRBD2 (5 bases). Deletions cut 0 bases from V and 6 bases from J, with 13 bases between. CDR3 length equals 14 residues. Germline V gene data show CDR1 as SGHDT and CDR2 as YYEEEE. The CDR3 protein is CASSLADSWGEQYF. The DNA read from the CDR3 is TGTGCCAGCAGCTTGGCGGACTCCTGGGGCGAG.

This clone came up many times. One junction end does not reproduce the germline sequence, and a read error may be involved. The read terminates 3 residues before the CDR3 end, so the remaining end is supplied by the germline J gene. J is TRBJ1-1 and V is TRBV10-1; 7 nucleotides align to TRBD1. The CDR3 loop spans 15 amino acids. Germline V lookup: CDR1 WNHNN, CDR2 SYGVQD (reference sequence). CDR3 sequence: CAGSEDRFMNTEAFF. The part of the CDR3 DNA that was read is TGCGCCGGCAGTGAGGACAGGTTCATGAACACTGAA.

The table lists this clone with many counts. The read falls 3 residues short of the CDR3 end, and the missing part is taken from the germline J gene. The chain carries TRBV19 and TRBJ1-4; perhaps TRBD1 as D (6 bases). Between the trimmed V and J ends, which lost 3 bases and 0 bases, there was a span of 17 bases. This CDR3 has 18 amino acids. Germline loops: CDR1 LNHDA, CDR2 SQIVND (reference sequence). CDR3 amino acids: CASSMSGVEYATNEKLFF. The sequenced part of the CDR3 DNA is TGTGCCAGTAGTATGTCAGGGGTCGAGTATGCAACTAATGAAAAA.

This clone was recorded at least ten times. The read ends 3 residues early relative to the CDR3; the germline J gene fills the gap. The chain joins TRBV14 to TRBJ1-1, with D possibly TRBD1 on 6 matching bases. The V gene's germline CDR1 is SGHDN and CDR2 FVKESK. With 4 bases removed from V and 2 bases from J, the gap between germline ends came to 17 bases. The length of the CDR3 is 16 residues. The DNA read from the CDR3 is TGTGCCAGCAGCCCAGGGGTCGCGCCATCCAACACTGAA. It encodes CASSPGVAPSNTE. From start to end, the CDR3 is CASSPGVAPSNTEAFF.

This clone was recorded at least ten times. Read sequence stops 3 residues before the CDR3 end, and the germline J gene provides the missing end. The chain combines TRBV19 with TRBJ1-2, with D perhaps TRBD1 (6 bases). This CDR3 is 13 amino acids long. CDR1 LNHDA and CDR2 SQIVND come from the germline V gene (reference sequence). CDR3 bases read: TGTGCCAGCCGCTCCCAGGGGCTCGGCGGC. This encodes CASRSQGLGG. The complete CDR3 sequence is CASRSQGLGGYTF.

Ten or more counts support this clone. The read is 3 residues too short to cover the CDR3 end, so that end is filled in from the germline J gene. V gene TRBV5-6 combines with J gene TRBJ2-1; TRBD1 agrees at 7 bases. Trimming at V came to 4 bases and at J to 0 bases, leaving 4 bases not matched to a gene. Germline CDR1 is SGHDT and CDR2 is YYEEEE. The CDR3 is 15 residues long. CDR3 protein: CASSLGTDSYNEQFF. The CDR3 DNA, read in part, is TGTGCCAGCAGCCTGGGGACAGACTCCTACAATGAG.

This clone was recorded many times. The read ends 3 residues shy of where the CDR3 ends; the end is completed using the germline J gene. This chain connects TRBV5-4 to TRBJ2-7, with a tentative D call TRBD1 (5 bases). The CDR3 covers 15 residues. The germline V gene has CDR1 SGHNT and CDR2 YYREEE (reference sequence). Deletions cut 3 bases from V and 4 bases from J, with 17 bases between. The CDR3 bases that were read are TGTGCCAGCAGCTCTAACGGACACCTCCTATACGAG. Its translation: CASSSNGHLLYE. The whole CDR3 protein is CASSSNGHLLYEQYF.

There are many counts of this clone. The CDR3 end falls 3 residues outside the read, so it is completed with the germline J gene. The V gene is TRBV5-1, the J gene TRBJ1-1; no firm D call. V gave up 5 bases and J gave up 3 bases, with 8 bases separating them. CDR3 size: 12 residues. Germline V gives CDR1 SGHRS, CDR2 YFSETQ. This chain's CDR3 is CASSDSDTEAFF. CDR3 DNA, as far as it was read: TGCGCCAGCAGTGATTCGGACACTGAA.

This clone was observed at least ten times. From the germline J gene comes the end of the CDR3, since the read stops 3 residues before it. The chain joins TRBV13 to TRBJ2-6, with 8 nucleotides matching TRBD1. The CDR3 covers 15 residues. Trimming removed 4 bases from V and 2 bases from J; junction bases left unmatched: 1. Germline values: CDR1 PRHDT, CDR2 FYEKMQ (reference sequence). CDR3 bases read: TGTGCCAGCAGCTCCAGGGGGCCTGGGGCCAACGTC. Protein product: CASSSRGPGANV. The full CDR3 sequence reads CASSSRGPGANVLTF.

This clone was seen repeatedly, ten times or more. With the read ending 3 residues before the CDR3 end, the germline J gene is used to fill in that end. The chain employs TRBV7-9 and TRBJ2-5; TRBD1 might be the D (6 bases). V lost 1 base, J lost 2 bases, and 11 bases lay in between. Germline V gives CDR1 SEHNR, CDR2 FQNEAQ (reference sequence). The CDR3 extends over 15 amino acids. The CDR3 sequence: CASSLDEGEQETQYF. The covered CDR3 bases are TGTGCCAGCAGCTTAGACGAGGGGGAACAAGAGACC.

This clone has ten or more counts. The CDR3 extends 3 residues past the end of the read, so its final part is completed from the germline J gene. The chain has TRBV10-3 and TRBJ1-2, with D uncertain. Trimming took 0 bases from V and 6 from J, leaving 11 bases between them. From germline, CDR1 is ENHRY and CDR2 SYGVKD. The CDR3 length is 14 residues. Incomplete CDR3 DNA: TGTGCCATCAGTGAGTCGAGCGGATTGGATGGC. Its protein product is CAISESSGLDG. The whole CDR3 sequence reads CAISESSGLDGYTF.

This clone was detected only a few times. The read gets to within 3 residues of the CDR3 end, and the germline J gene fills in the rest. V and J are TRBV19 and TRBJ2-5; perhaps TRBD1 as D (6 bases). CDR1 is LNHDA and CDR2 is SQIVND in the germline V gene (reference sequence). Trimming shortened V by 7 bases and J by 5 bases, and 14 bases separated the two germline ends. The CDR3 has 13 residues. The covered CDR3 bases are TGTGCCAGTACCGGGACATCCGACGAGACC. This gives the protein CASTGTSDET. The complete CDR3 reads CASTGTSDETQYF.

This clone came up a few times. The CDR3 protein is CSARTGNSNQPQYF. Incomplete CDR3 DNA: TGCAGCGCCAGAACAGGGAATAGCAATCAGCCG. The chain joins TRBV29-1 to TRBJ2-3; a possible D gene is TRBD1 (6 bases). The observed sequence ends 3 residues before the CDR3 terminus, with the missing tail filled in from the germline J gene. The CDR3 totals 14 residues. The germline V gene has CDR1 SQVTM and CDR2 ANQGSEA.

The sample holds a few counts of this clone. Coverage ceases 3 residues before the CDR3 finishes, and the germline J gene fills in the end. The rearrangement uses TRBV7-2 and TRBJ2-2, with 7 positions matching TRBD2. The V gene's germline CDR1 is SGHTA and CDR2 FQGNSA. This CDR3 is built from 14 residues. The CDR3 loop is CASSSSGTNEKLFF. The CDR3 bases that were read are TGTGCCAGCAGCTCTAGCGGCACTAATGAAAAG. The full variable domain, with the rest looked up from reference TRBV7-2 and TRBJ2-2, is GAGVSQSPSNKVTEKGKDVELRCDPISGHTALYWYRQSLGQGLEFLIYFQGNSAPDKSGLPSDRFSAERTGGSVSTLTIQRTQQEDSAVYLCASSSSGTNEKLFFGEGSRLTVL.

This clone appeared many times. The read gets to within 3 residues of the CDR3 end, and the germline J gene fills in the rest. The chain combines TRBV5-6 with TRBJ2-3; D is possibly TRBD1 (6 bases). Germline CDR1 is SGHDT and CDR2 is YYEEEE. The CDR3 covers 14 residues. CDR3 DNA (partial): TGTGCCAGCAACAATATATGGGGACAAGAGACG. Its translation is CASNNIWGQET. The whole CDR3 reads CASNNIWGQETQYF.